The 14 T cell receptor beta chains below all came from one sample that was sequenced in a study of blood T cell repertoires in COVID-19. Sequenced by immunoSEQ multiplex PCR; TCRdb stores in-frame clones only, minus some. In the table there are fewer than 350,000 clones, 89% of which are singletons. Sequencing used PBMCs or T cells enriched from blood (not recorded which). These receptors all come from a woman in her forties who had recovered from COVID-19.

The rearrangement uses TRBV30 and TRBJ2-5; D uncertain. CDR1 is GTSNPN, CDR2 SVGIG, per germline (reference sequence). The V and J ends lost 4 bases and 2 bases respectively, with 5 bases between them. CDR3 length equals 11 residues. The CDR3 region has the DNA TGTGCCTGGACCGGTCAAGAGACCCAGTACTTC. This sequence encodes CAWTGQETQYF. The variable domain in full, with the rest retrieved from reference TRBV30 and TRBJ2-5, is SQTIHQWPATLVQPVGSPLSLECTVEGTSNPNLYWYRQAAGRGLQLLFYSVGIGQISSEVPQNLSASRPQDRQFILSSKKLLLSDSGFYLCAWTGQETQYFGPGTRLLVL.

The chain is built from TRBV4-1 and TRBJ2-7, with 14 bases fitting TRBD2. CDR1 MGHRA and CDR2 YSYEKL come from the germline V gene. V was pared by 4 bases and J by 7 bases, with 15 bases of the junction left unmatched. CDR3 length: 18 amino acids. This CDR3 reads CASSLGFPGTSGRREQYF. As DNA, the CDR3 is TGCGCCAGCAGCCTTGGGTTTCCCGGGACTAGCGGGAGACGTGAGCAGTACTTC.

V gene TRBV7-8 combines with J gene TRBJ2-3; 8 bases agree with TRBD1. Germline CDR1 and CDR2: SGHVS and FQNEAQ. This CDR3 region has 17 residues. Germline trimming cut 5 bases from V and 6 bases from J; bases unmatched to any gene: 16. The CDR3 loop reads CASSNRGWGQKKDTQYF. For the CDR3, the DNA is TGTGCCAGCAGCAACAGGGGGTGGGGCCAAAAGAAGGATACGCAGTATTTT.

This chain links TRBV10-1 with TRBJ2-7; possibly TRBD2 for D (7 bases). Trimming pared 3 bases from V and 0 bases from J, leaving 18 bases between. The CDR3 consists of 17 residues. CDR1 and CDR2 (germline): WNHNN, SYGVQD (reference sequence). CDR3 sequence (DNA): TGCGCCAGCAGTGATGGTATGCGCGGGGGCCTCTCCTACGAGCAGTACTTC. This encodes CASSDGMRGGLSYEQYF.

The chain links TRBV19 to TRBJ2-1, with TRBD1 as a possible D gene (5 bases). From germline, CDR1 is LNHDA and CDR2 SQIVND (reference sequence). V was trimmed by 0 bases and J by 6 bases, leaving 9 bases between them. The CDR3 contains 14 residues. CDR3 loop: CASSIDRVGNEQFF. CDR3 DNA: TGTGCCAGTAGTATAGACAGGGTGGGCAATGAGCAGTTCTTC. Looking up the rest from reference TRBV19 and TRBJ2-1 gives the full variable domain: DGGITQSPKYLFRKEGQNVTLSCEQNLNHDAMYWYRQDPGQGLRLIYYSQIVNDFQKGDIAEGYSVSREKKESFPLTVTSAQKNPTAFYLCASSIDRVGNEQFFGPGTRLTVL.

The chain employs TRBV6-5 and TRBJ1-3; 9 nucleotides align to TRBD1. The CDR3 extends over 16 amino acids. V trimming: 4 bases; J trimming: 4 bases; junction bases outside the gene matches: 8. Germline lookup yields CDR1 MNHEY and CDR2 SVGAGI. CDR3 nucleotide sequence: TGTGCCAGCAGTTTCACAGGGGGCCCATCCGGAAACACCATATATTTT. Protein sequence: CASSFTGGPSGNTIYF.

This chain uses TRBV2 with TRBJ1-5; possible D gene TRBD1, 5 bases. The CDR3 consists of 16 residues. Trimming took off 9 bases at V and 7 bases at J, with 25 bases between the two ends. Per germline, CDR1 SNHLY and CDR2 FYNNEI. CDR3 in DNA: TGTGCCAGTCAAGCGAGGCAGGGTCGGGTTGGACAGCCCCAGCATTTT. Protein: CASQARQGRVGQPQHF.

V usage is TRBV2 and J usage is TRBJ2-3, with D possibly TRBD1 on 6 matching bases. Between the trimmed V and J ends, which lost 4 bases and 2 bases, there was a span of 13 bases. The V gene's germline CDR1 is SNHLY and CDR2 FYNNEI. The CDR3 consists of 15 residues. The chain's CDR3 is CASSGQGSTTDTQYF. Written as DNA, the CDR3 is TGTGCCAGCAGTGGGCAGGGGAGTACCACAGATACGCAGTATTTT.

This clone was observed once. The CDR3 coding sequence is TGTGCCAGCAGCCAAGATGGGGACTTGGGAGATGGCTACACCTTC. Encoded protein: CASSQDGDLGDGYTF. The gene calls are TRBV14 and TRBJ1-2; possible D gene TRBD1, 5 bases. The V and J ends lost 0 bases and 6 bases respectively, with 14 bases between them. The CDR3 has 15 amino acids. Germline-derived CDR1 and CDR2 are SGHDN and FVKESK. The whole variable domain, remainder taken from reference TRBV14 and TRBJ1-2, is EAGVTQFPSHSVIEKGQTVTLRCDPISGHDNLYWYRRVMGKEIKFLLHFVKESKQDESGMPNNRFLAERTGGTYSTLKVQPAELEDSGVYFCASSQDGDLGDGYTFGSGTRLTVV.

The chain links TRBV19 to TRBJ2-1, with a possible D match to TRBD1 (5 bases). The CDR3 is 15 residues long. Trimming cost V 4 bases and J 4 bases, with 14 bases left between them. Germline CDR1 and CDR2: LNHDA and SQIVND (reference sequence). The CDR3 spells CASSTLDIGYNEQFF. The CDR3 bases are TGTGCCAGTAGTACGCTGGACATCGGTTACAATGAGCAGTTCTTC.

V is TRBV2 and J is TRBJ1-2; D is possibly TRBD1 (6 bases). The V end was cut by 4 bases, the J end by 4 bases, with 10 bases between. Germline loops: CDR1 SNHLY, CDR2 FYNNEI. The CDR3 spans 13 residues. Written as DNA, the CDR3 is TGTGCCAGCAGTGCACAGGGCGTCTATGGCTACACCTTC. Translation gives CASSAQGVYGYTF.

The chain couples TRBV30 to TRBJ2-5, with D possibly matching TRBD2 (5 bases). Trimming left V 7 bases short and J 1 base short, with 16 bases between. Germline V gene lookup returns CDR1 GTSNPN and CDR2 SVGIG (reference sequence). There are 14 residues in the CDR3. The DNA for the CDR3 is TGTGCCTCCCAAAGGACGGGGTTCCAAGAGACCCAGTACTTC. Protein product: CASQRTGFQETQYF.

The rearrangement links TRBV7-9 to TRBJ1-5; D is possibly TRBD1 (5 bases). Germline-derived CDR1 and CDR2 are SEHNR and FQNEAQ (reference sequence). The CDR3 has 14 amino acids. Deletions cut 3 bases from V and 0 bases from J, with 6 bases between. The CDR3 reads CASSFQGSNQPQHF. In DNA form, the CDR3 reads TGTGCCAGCAGCTTCCAGGGTAGCAATCAGCCCCAGCATTTT.

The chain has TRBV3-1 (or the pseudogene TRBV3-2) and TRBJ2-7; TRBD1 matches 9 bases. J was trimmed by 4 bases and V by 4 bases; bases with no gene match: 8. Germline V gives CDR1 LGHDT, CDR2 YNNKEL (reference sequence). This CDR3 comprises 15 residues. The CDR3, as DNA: TGTGCCAGCAGCCCGGCCGGGGACAGGGCATACGAGCAGTACTTC. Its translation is CASSPAGDRAYEQYF.